The 30 T cell receptor beta chains below were found in one sample sequenced in a study of shared clonotypes between healthy human individuals. Method: immunoSEQ multiplex PCR; TCRdb's copy keeps in-frame clones and lacks some. The table includes some 2 million clones, roughly 94% detected once. The sample consisted of naive CD4+ T cells sorted from blood. Subset meaning: CD45RA+ positively selected. All receptors derive from a young man in good health.

The chain couples TRBV10-3 to TRBJ1-4; D might be TRBD1 (5 bases). Trimming took off 3 bases at V and 8 bases at J, with 13 bases between the two ends. CDR3 length equals 14 residues. Germline CDR1 reads ENHRY; CDR2 reads SYGVKD. The CDR3 sequence: CAISDQGNYEKLFF. The CDR3 coding sequence is TGTGCCATCAGTGACCAGGGAAATTACGAAAAACTGTTTTTT.

As concerns this clone: The sample holds other DNA sequences that translate to the same CDR3. The genes are TRBV4-3 and TRBJ1-5; D gene unclear. The CDR3 extends over 13 amino acids. V was shortened by 0 bases and J by 5 bases, with 5 bases between the two germline ends. Germline assignment: CDR1 LGHNA and CDR2 YSLEER. CDR3 protein: CASSQDLDQPQHF. The DNA of the CDR3 is TGCGCCAGCAGCCAAGATCTAGATCAGCCCCAGCATTTT.

The V and J genes are TRBV30 and TRBJ1-6; D gene unclear. This CDR3 contains 16 residues. The V gene's germline CDR1 is GTSNPN and CDR2 SVGIG (reference sequence). Trimming pared 3 bases from V and 2 bases from J, leaving 14 bases between. CDR3 sequence: CAWSRGEATYNSPLHF. CDR3 DNA sequence: TGTGCCTGGAGCCGCGGGGAGGCTACCTATAATTCACCCCTCCACTTT.

The CDR3 nucleotides read TGCGCCAGCAGCCTTTCAGGGTTGGGCGGCTACACCTTC. Encoded protein: CASSLSGLGGYTF. The rearrangement links TRBV5-1 to TRBJ1-2; D may be TRBD1 (5 bases). Germline V lookup: CDR1 SGHRS, CDR2 YFSETQ. The CDR3 covers 13 residues. The V end was cut by 4 bases, the J end by 8 bases, with 15 bases between.

J is TRBJ1-2 and V is TRBV29-1; a possible D gene is TRBD1 (6 bases). CDR3 length: 12 residues. V lost 6 bases and J 4 bases, leaving 12 bases between the germline ends. In germline, CDR1 is SQVTM, CDR2 ANQGSEA. CDR3 bases: TGCAGCGTATCGGACAGCCCCTATGGCTACACCTTC. It codes for CSVSDSPYGYTF.

The rearrangement links TRBV5-1 to TRBJ2-2; D gene ambiguous. V dropped 7 bases and J dropped 0 bases, with 13 bases sitting between them. The CDR3 is made up of 15 amino acids. CDR1 and CDR2 from the germline V gene are SGHRS and YFSETQ. The CDR3 is CASRRLLTNTGELFF. DNA for the CDR3: TGCGCCAGCCGCCGGCTCCTGACGAACACCGGGGAGCTGTTTTTT. Complete variable domain (other parts from reference TRBV5-1 and TRBJ2-2): KAGVTQTPRYLIKTRGQQVTLSCSPISGHRSVSWYQQTPGQGLQFLFEYFSETQRNKGNFPGRFSGRQFSNSRSEMNVSTLELGDSALYLCASRRLLTNTGELFFGEGSRLTVL.

The rearrangement uses TRBV4-3 and TRBJ2-3, with D possibly being TRBD2 (5 bases). The germline V and J ends were trimmed by 0 bases and 2 bases, with 15 bases remaining between them. Germline lookup yields CDR1 LGHNA and CDR2 YSLEER. The CDR3 has 17 residues. The CDR3 coding sequence is TGCGCCAGCAGCCAAGATGGAAGCGGAACACCCACAGATACGCAGTATTTT. Its protein is CASSQDGSGTPTDTQYF.

V gene TRBV6-6 combines with J gene TRBJ1-5, with D hard to call. V dropped 0 bases and J dropped 0 bases, with 9 bases sitting between them. The CDR3 has 16 amino acids. Germline V gene sequence: CDR1 MNHNY, CDR2 SVGAGI (reference sequence). CDR3 DNA: TGTGCCAGCAGTTACTCGACAAGGGTTAGCAATCAGCCCCAGCATTTT. Protein product: CASSYSTRVSNQPQHF.

V and J are TRBV30 and TRBJ1-6, with D unclear. This CDR3 is built from 18 residues. V lost 0 bases and J lost 0, with 15 bases in between. The germline V gene encodes CDR1 GTSNPN and CDR2 SVGIG (reference sequence). In nucleotides, the CDR3 is TGTGCCTGGAGTGTTTTCAGAACTTCGAGCTCCTATAATTCACCCCTCCACTTT. Residues: CAWSVFRTSSSYNSPLHF.

V gene TRBV7-9 combines with J gene TRBJ2-3; no firm D call. Trimming removed 2 bases from V and 2 bases from J, with 11 bases in between. The CDR3 length is 15 residues. Germline V gene sequence: CDR1 SEHNR, CDR2 FQNEAQ (reference sequence). The CDR3 spells CASSLNRQFTDTQYF. The CDR3 DNA sequence: TGTGCCAGCAGCTTAAATCGACAATTCACAGATACGCAGTATTTT.

The gene calls are TRBV12-2 and TRBJ1-5. TRBV12-2 is noted as a pseudogene. The CDR3 consists of 16 residues. The CDR3 DNA reads TGTGCAAGTCGCCCGTTCAAAGGTTATAGCAATCAGCCCCAGCATTTT. The encoded protein is CASRPFKGYSNQPQHF.

This clone came up once. V and J are TRBV7-2 and TRBJ2-1; D remains ambiguous. Germline values: CDR1 SGHTA, CDR2 FQGNSA. CDR3 size: 13 residues. The V gene lost 5 bases and the J gene lost 3 bases, with 8 bases spanning the gap. The CDR3 loop reads CASSRSFYNEQFF. CDR3 nucleotides: TGTGCCAGCAGCAGGTCTTTCTACAATGAGCAGTTCTTC.

The chain links TRBV5-1 to TRBJ1-3; no firm D call. There are 15 residues in the CDR3. Trimming removed 1 base from V and 0 bases from J, with 8 bases in between. Germline CDR1 and CDR2: SGHRS and YFSETQ. The CDR3 sequence is CASSLSTNSGNTIYF. The DNA for the CDR3 is TGCGCCAGCAGCTTGTCGACAAACTCTGGAAACACCATATATTTT.

V is TRBV7-9 and J is TRBJ2-7; 7 nucleotides match TRBD1. V was pared by 1 base and J by 5 bases, with 8 bases of the junction left unmatched. Germline V CDR1 and CDR2: SEHNR, FQNEAQ (reference sequence). The length of the CDR3 is 15 residues. The CDR3 region has the DNA TGTGCCAGCAGCTTAGAGACCGACAGGGCTCACGAGCAGTACTTC. Amino acids: CASSLETDRAHEQYF.

This clone was found once. This may come from a read error, since a much larger clone is one base off. V usage is TRBV5-4 and J usage is TRBJ1-1; D is unclear. This CDR3 region has 12 residues. Per germline, CDR1 SGHNT and CDR2 YYREEE (reference sequence). The CDR3 DNA sequence: TGTGCCAGCAGCTCCCCGAACACTGAAGCTTCCTTT. Amino acid sequence: CASSSPNTEASF.

This sequence joins TRBV28 and TRBJ2-7, with 7 positions matching TRBD2. The CDR3 length is 14 residues. Trimming removed 2 bases from V and 4 bases from J; junction bases left unmatched: 5. CDR1 is MDHEN and CDR2 is SYDVKM in the germline V gene. The CDR3 region has the DNA TGTGCCAGCAGTTTAGGCGGGAGAGAATACGAGCAGTACTTC. Its translation: CASSLGGREYEQYF.

The chain links TRBV6-5 to TRBJ1-1; 7 bases line up with TRBD1. Trimming took 6 bases from V and 3 from J; bases not matched to a gene: 10. CDR1 is MNHEY, CDR2 SVGAGI, per germline. The CDR3 runs to 15 residues. The CDR3 loop is CASRGTGTVDTEAFF. CDR3 nucleotides: TGTGCCAGCAGGGGGACCGGGACAGTCGACACTGAAGCTTTCTTT.

The rearrangement joins TRBV21-1 to TRBJ1-3. TRBV21-1 is termed a pseudogene. CDR3 length: 13 amino acids. Written as DNA, the CDR3 is TGTGCCATCGCGAGGGGCGGTGGAAACACCATATATTTT. Its translation is CAIARGGGNTIYF.

The DNA for the CDR3 is TGTGCCTGGAAAGCAGGGTTGGGAGGCTACACCTTC. Translating gives CAWKAGLGGYTF. The chain combines TRBV30 with TRBJ1-2; possibly TRBD1 for D (5 bases). Germline CDR1 and CDR2: GTSNPN and SVGIG (reference sequence). Trimming left V 4 bases short and J 8 bases short, with 14 bases between. CDR3 length equals 12 residues.

This chain joins TRBV7-2 and TRBJ2-7, with D maybe TRBD1 (5 bases). Germline CDR1 is SGHTA and CDR2 is FQGNSA. The V end was cut by 4 bases, the J end by 8 bases, with 15 bases between. The CDR3 covers 13 residues. DNA for the CDR3: TGTGCCAGCAGCTCATATGACCAGGGTAAGCAGTACTTC. It codes for CASSSYDQGKQYF. The full variable domain, in which reference TRBV7-2 and TRBJ2-7 provide the parts outside the CDR3, is GAGVSQSPSNKVTEKGKDVELRCDPISGHTALYWYRQSLGQGLEFLIYFQGNSAPDKSGLPSDRFSAERTGGSVSTLTIQRTQQEDSAVYLCASSSYDQGKQYFGPGTRLTVT.

This chain links TRBV2 with TRBJ2-7, with D unclear. Germline assignment: CDR1 SNHLY and CDR2 FYNNEI. The V end lost 5 bases, the J end lost 2 bases, and 7 bases lay between the germline ends. The CDR3 consists of 12 residues. The DNA of the CDR3 is TGTGCCAGCAGTTTAGACACCTACGAGCAGTACTTC. Residues: CASSLDTYEQYF.

The V and J genes are TRBV27 and TRBJ2-4; possibly TRBD1 for D (5 bases). Trimming took off 6 bases at V and 0 bases at J, with 21 bases between the two ends. Germline loops: CDR1 MNHEY, CDR2 SMNVEV (reference sequence). This CDR3 is built from 18 residues. DNA for the CDR3: TGTGCCAGCAGCCCAATGTTTAGTAAGGGGATAGCCAAAAACATTCAGTACTTC. Protein: CASSPMFSKGIAKNIQYF.

The chain is built from TRBV6-4 and TRBJ1-2, with D possibly matching TRBD1 (6 bases). Trimming removed 6 bases at V and 7 bases at J, with 12 bases between. The CDR3 extends over 12 amino acids. The germline CDR1 and CDR2 sequences are MRHNA and SNTAGT. CDR3 nucleotides: TGTGCCAGCAGGACAGGATTGTTTGGCTACACCTTC. Translated, it gives CASRTGLFGYTF.

The chain has TRBV18 and TRBJ2-2; D could derive from TRBD1 or TRBD2 (5 bases each). The germline V and J ends were trimmed by 6 bases and 2 bases, with 13 bases remaining between them. Germline CDR1 and CDR2: KGHSH and LQKENI. The CDR3 spans 15 residues. CDR3: CASSGRDPNTGELFF. Here the CDR3 DNA reads TGTGCCAGCTCCGGAAGGGACCCCAACACCGGGGAGCTGTTTTTT.

J is TRBJ2-5 and V is TRBV4-3, with 9 positions matching TRBD1. The V gene end was trimmed by 0 bases and the J gene end by 1 base; junction bases not matched to a gene: 6. The CDR3 is made up of 17 amino acids. The germline gives CDR1 LGHNA, CDR2 YSLEER. The DNA of the CDR3 is TGCGCCAGCAGCCAAGATAGGTGGACAGGGGCCCAAGAGACCCAGTACTTC. Encoded protein: CASSQDRWTGAQETQYF.

Of note for this clone: Other DNA sequences in this sample translate to the same CDR3. The CDR3 loop reads CAISERETQETQYF. The DNA of the CDR3 is TGTGCCATCAGTGAGAGGGAAACCCAAGAGACCCAGTACTTC. The chain combines TRBV10-3 with TRBJ2-5, with unresolved D. The CDR3 is 14 residues long. The germline gives CDR1 ENHRY, CDR2 SYGVKD. Trimming left V 2 bases short and J 1 base short, with 8 bases between.

J is TRBJ1-6 and V is TRBV5-1; 9 positions match TRBD1. Germline lookup yields CDR1 SGHRS and CDR2 YFSETQ. V shed 0 bases and J 9 bases; nucleotides not matched to a gene: 4. The length of the CDR3 is 15 residues. DNA of the CDR3: TGCGCCAGCAGCTTGGGCGACAGGGGGGTTTCACCCCTCCACTTT. Protein sequence: CASSLGDRGVSPLHF.

This chain joins TRBV5-1 and TRBJ1-1; 7 bases line up with TRBD1. CDR1 is SGHRS, CDR2 YFSETQ, per germline. CDR3 size: 15 residues. V shed 7 bases and J 2 bases; nucleotides not matched to a gene: 11. CDR3 nucleotides: TGCGCCAGCGCCCGGGACAGCTCATTCAACACTGAAGCTTTCTTT. Protein product: CASARDSSFNTEAFF.

The V and J genes are TRBV4-1 and TRBJ1-1, with D possibly being TRBD1 (5 bases). V lost 0 bases and J 4 bases, leaving 9 bases between the germline ends. CDR1 is MGHRA, CDR2 YSYEKL, per germline. CDR3 length: 14 residues. In DNA form, the CDR3 reads TGCGCCAGCAGCCAAGAAACAGGACTCACTGAAGCTTTCTTT. It is translated as CASSQETGLTEAFF.

This clone was observed a single time. V and J are TRBV19 and TRBJ1-2; 8 bases are shared with TRBD1. Germline values: CDR1 LNHDA, CDR2 SQIVND (reference sequence). V dropped 3 bases and J dropped 0; count of bases not matched to a gene: 9. The CDR3 contains 17 residues. The chain's CDR3 is CASSMRTGNPTNYGYTF. CDR3 nucleotides: TGTGCCAGTAGTATGAGGACAGGGAACCCTACTAACTATGGCTACACCTTC.